This TCR beta chain was sequenced for a study of regulatory T cells in long-lasting Graves disease. The TCR beta library used iRepertoire HTBI primers with Arm-PCR amplification of CDR3. TCRdb itself ran the multiplex PCR reads through MiXCR, one entry per CDR3 protein. The sample lists about 470,000 distinct CDR3 sequences, 15% occurring once. As for time point: newly diagnosed GD, antithyroid drugs for less than 3 months. The TCR library used RNA extracted from PBMCs. Only one count was recorded for this clonotype. Its antigen is not identified. Study outcomes and limitations: Authors noted too few samples as a limitation. Rather than thyroid tissue, only peripheral blood underwent study.

The sample was also reused in another study, on T cells in Graves' hyperthyroidism and ophthalmopathy. That paper states: Most clonotypes expanded in thyroid above 0.001 were likewise present in blood.

The material was peripheral blood mononuclear cells (PBMCs), obtained at new diagnosis, from a patient treated with antithyroid drugs. The sequence was collected from a woman aged 30 to 39 with Graves disease.

The DNA for the CDR3 is TGCGCCAGTACTACAGGGGGAAGGGGCGAGCAGTACTTC. As protein: CASTTGGRGEQYF. The V call is TRBV5-1, the J call TRBJ2-7, with TRBD1 matching 8 bases. V lost 8 bases, J lost 6 bases, and 10 bases stayed unmatched. Germline assignment: CDR1 SGHRS and CDR2 YFSETQ. CDR3 size: 13 residues.